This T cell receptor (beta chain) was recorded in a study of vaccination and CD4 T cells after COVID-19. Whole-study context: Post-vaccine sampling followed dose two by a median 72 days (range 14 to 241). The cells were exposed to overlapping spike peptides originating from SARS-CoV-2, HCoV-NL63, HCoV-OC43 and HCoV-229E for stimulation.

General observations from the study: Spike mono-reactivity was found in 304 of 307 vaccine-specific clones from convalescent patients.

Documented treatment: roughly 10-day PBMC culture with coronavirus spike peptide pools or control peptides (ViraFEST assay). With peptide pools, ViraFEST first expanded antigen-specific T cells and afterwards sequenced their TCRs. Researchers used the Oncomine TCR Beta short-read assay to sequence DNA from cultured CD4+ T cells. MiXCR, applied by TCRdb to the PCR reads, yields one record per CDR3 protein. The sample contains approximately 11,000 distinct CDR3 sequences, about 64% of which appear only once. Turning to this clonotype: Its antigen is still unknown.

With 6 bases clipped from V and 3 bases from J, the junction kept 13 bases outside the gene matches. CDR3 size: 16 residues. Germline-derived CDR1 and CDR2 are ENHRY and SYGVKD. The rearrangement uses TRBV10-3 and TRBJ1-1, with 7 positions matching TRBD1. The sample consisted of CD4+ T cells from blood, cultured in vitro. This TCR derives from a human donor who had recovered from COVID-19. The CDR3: CAIRDISGGRDTEAFF. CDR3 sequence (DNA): TGTGCCATCAGAGACATATCAGGGGGAAGAGACACTGAAGCTTTCTTT.